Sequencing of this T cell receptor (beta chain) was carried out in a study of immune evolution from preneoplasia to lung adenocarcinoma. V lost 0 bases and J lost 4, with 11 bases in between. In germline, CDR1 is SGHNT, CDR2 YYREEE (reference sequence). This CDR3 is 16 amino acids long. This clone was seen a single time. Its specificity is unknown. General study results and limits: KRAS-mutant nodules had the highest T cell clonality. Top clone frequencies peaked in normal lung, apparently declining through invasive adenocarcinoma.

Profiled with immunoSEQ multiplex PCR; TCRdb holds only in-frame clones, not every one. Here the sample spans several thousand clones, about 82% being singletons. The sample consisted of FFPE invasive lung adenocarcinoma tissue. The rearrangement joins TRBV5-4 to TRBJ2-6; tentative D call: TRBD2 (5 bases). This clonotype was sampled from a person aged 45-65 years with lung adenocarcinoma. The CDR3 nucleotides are TGTGCCAGCAGCTTGGGAGGCTCGGGAGGGGCCAACGTCCTGACTTTC. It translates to CASSLGGSGGANVLTF.